These 10 T cell receptor beta chains were all obtained from the same sample, sequenced in a study of vaccination effects on CD4 cells after COVID-19. These receptors lack a known antigen. Here immunoSEQ multiplex PCR was the method, and the copy in TCRdb shows in-frame clones only, minus some. Here the sample spans approximately 45,000 clones, about 78% being singletons. Once cultured for more than nine days, the cells underwent separation to obtain CD4+ T cells. This material consisted of CD4+ T cells from PBMCs cultured without peptide, taken before COVID-19 vaccination. The receptors were gathered from a human donor who had a prior SARS-CoV-2 infection.

This rearrangement joins TRBV6-2 or TRBV6-3 to TRBJ2-3; D is ambiguous. The CDR3 is 14 residues long. CDR1 is MNHEY and CDR2 is SVGEGT in the germline V gene. V was clipped by 5 bases and J by 9 bases, with 18 bases between them. The CDR3 loop is CASSLPDPVRTQYF. As DNA, the CDR3 is TGTGCCAGCAGTCTTCCGGACCCGGTTCGCACGCAGTATTTT.

This clone is a singleton in its sample. The chain has TRBV19 and TRBJ1-2, with TRBD1 matching 7 bases. The V segment lost 5 bases and the J segment 10 bases; nucleotides outside the gene matches: 7. CDR3 length: 12 residues. Germline CDR1 and CDR2: LNHDA and SQIVND (reference sequence). The CDR3 coding sequence is TGTGCCAGTAGTTCGGACAGGCCACCCTACACCTTC. Translation: CASSSDRPPYTF.

This clone was detected a few times. The chain is built from TRBV7-8 and TRBJ1-5, with TRBD1 as a possible D gene (5 bases). The germline gives CDR1 SGHVS, CDR2 FQNEAQ. The V end was cut by 5 bases, the J end by 6 bases, with 20 bases between. CDR3 length: 16 residues. CDR3 DNA: TGTGCCAGCAGCGAAAGGGACCCTCTGGGGGGTCAGCCCCAGCATTTT. Amino acids: CASSERDPLGGQPQHF. Filled out from reference TRBV7-8 and TRBJ1-5, the complete variable domain reads GAGVSQSPRYKVAKRGQDVALRCDPISGHVSLFWYQQALGQGPEFLTYFQNEAQLDKSGLPSDRFFAERPEGSVSTLKIQRTQQEDSAVYLCASSERDPLGGQPQHFGDGTRLSIL.

V usage is TRBV5-1 and J usage is TRBJ2-3, with D perhaps matching TRBD1 or TRBD2 (5 bases each). The CDR3 is 15 residues long. V was clipped by 7 bases and J by 2 bases, with 17 bases between them. Germline V gene sequence: CDR1 SGHRS, CDR2 YFSETQ. CDR3 coding DNA: TGCGCCAGCCAAGAGGGGTCTATCCACACAGATACGCAGTATTTT. Residues: CASQEGSIHTDTQYF.

The chain employs TRBV5-5 and TRBJ1-5, with TRBD1 as a possible D gene (6 bases). This CDR3 region has 13 residues. From germline, CDR1 is SGHKS and CDR2 YYEKEE (reference sequence). V lost 4 bases and J 4 bases, leaving 9 bases between the germline ends. The chain's CDR3 is CASSIDRNQPQHF. CDR3 sequence (DNA): TGTGCCAGCAGCATAGACAGGAATCAGCCCCAGCATTTT.

The chain has TRBV5-1 and TRBJ2-5; D may be TRBD2 (5 bases). The CDR3 totals 14 residues. The V and J ends lost 1 base and 5 bases respectively, with 12 bases between them. Per germline, CDR1 SGHRS and CDR2 YFSETQ. The CDR3 loop is CASSLYGGGETQYF. DNA for the CDR3: TGCGCCAGCAGCTTGTATGGAGGTGGGGAGACCCAGTACTTC.

The chain has TRBV21-1 and TRBJ2-7; the table's D gene call, TRBD2, was not cross checked with the DNA. TRBV21-1 corresponds to a pseudogene. The CDR3 spans 16 residues. The CDR3 nucleotides read TGTGCCAGCAGCAAAGAAAACGCTAGCGGGGACTACGAGCAGTACTTC. Translation: CASSKENASGDYEQYF.

The V and J genes are TRBV30 and TRBJ2-6; D tentatively fits TRBD1 or TRBD2 (6 bases each). This CDR3 region has 15 residues. Germline CDR1 and CDR2: GTSNPN and SVGIG (reference sequence). Trimming stripped 5 bases from V and 4 bases from J, with 15 bases between. This CDR3 reads CAWLARGQGANVLTF. As DNA, the CDR3 is TGTGCCTGGCTCGCCCGGGGGCAGGGGGCCAACGTCCTGACTTTC.

The CDR3 bases are TGTGCCAGCAGTGAATCCAACAGCCAAGAGACCCAGTACTTC. Protein sequence: CASSESNSQETQYF. V gene TRBV25-1 combines with J gene TRBJ2-5; no reliable D call. The CDR3 covers 14 residues. Germline V gene sequence: CDR1 MGHDK, CDR2 SYGVNS. Trimming removed 1 base at V and 1 base at J, with 7 bases between.

This chain uses TRBV23-1 with TRBJ1-5; D unclear. TRBV23-1 is noted as an ORF with a role that remains uncertain. The CDR3 covers 18 residues. V was clipped by 0 bases and J by 3 bases, with 18 bases between them. The CDR3 nucleotides read TGCGCCAGCAGTCAATCGGACTCACTAAGTTTCGACAATCAGCCCCAGCATTTT. Its protein product is CASSQSDSLSFDNQPQHF.